Sequencing of this TCR beta chain was carried out in a study of T cell changes during pregnancy in multiple sclerosis. The repertoire was sequenced with immunoSEQ multiplex PCR; TCRdb's copy has only in-frame clones and lacks some. The sample consists of about 50,000 clones, about 92% of them appearing once. This clone is a singleton in its sample. Sequenced here: CD4+ T cells from peripheral blood mononuclear cells, sampled in the third trimester of pregnancy. The clonotype was recovered from a female donor with multiple sclerosis, enrolled in a pregnancy study.

Here the CDR3 DNA reads TGTGCCAGCAGTGATGGGCTCCGTGGTGAGCAGTTCTTC. Its translation is CASSDGLRGEQFF. This chain links TRBV2 with TRBJ2-1; the D is unclear. V was cut by 3 bases and J by 9 bases, with 12 bases left in between. There are 13 residues in the CDR3. The germline CDR1 and CDR2 sequences are SNHLY and FYNNEI.